This T cell receptor (beta chain) originates from a study of technical replicates of blood from several donors. This clone turned up a few times. The germline V gene encodes CDR1 GTSNPN and CDR2 SVGIG (reference sequence). This CDR3 has 13 residues. The germline V and J ends were trimmed by 2 bases and 4 bases, with 11 bases remaining between them. Sequencing was performed with immunoSEQ multiplex PCR; in TCRdb, only in-frame clones are kept and a portion is missing. This sample carries about 56,000 clones, roughly 96% of them seen once, and the ten largest clones take just over 3%. The sequencing input was PBMCs. This chain joins TRBV30 and TRBJ1-1; no clear D gene. This TCR derives from a human donor in good health. Some clones in this sample may be carry-over from other donors' samples. The CDR3 reads CAWSPRVGTEAFF. CDR3 nucleotide sequence: TGTGCCTGGAGTCCCCGGGTGGGCACTGAAGCTTTCTTT.